These 19 T cell receptor beta chains originate from one sample sequenced in a study of monozygotic twins with inflammatory bowel disease. TCRdb reanalyzed the 5' RACE reads and collapses them to one entry per CDR3 protein, without DNA. The sample includes 150,000 to 200,000 distinct CDR3 sequences. Specimen: blood. Receptor source: a human donor with ulcerative colitis or Crohn's disease, or a healthy co-twin of an affected twin (not recorded which).

This rearrangement joins TRBV11-2 to TRBJ2-6. The CDR3 is made up of 16 amino acids. In germline, CDR1 is SGHAT, CDR2 FQNNGV. The CDR3 reads CASSLDGSSGANVLTF.

This sequence joins TRBV20-1 and TRBJ2-5. CDR1 DFQATT and CDR2 SNEGSKA come from the germline V gene (reference sequence). This CDR3 is 15 amino acids long. CDR3 residues: CSARDRSQGKETQYF.

This rearrangement joins TRBV5-6 to TRBJ2-7. This CDR3 is built from 16 residues. Germline CDR1 and CDR2: SGHDT and YYEEEE. This chain's CDR3 is CASSLARLKTSYEQYF. Based on the CDR3 plus reference TRBV5-6 and TRBJ2-7, the full variable domain is DAGVTQSPTHLIKTRGQQVTLRCSPKSGHDTVSWYQQALGQGPQFIFQYYEEEERQRGNFPDRFSGHQFPNYSSELNVNALLLGDSALYLCASSLARLKTSYEQYFGPGTRLTVT.

The J gene is TRBJ2-7, the V gene TRBV25-1; TCRdb selects TRBD2, and the lack of DNA leaves this call unchecked. Germline CDR1 reads MGHDK; CDR2 reads SYGVNS. The CDR3 runs 18 residues. The CDR3 reads CASSSPGTSGSIWDEQYF.

The V gene is TRBV2, the J gene TRBJ1-2; the TCRdb D gene call, TRBD1, has no DNA to confirm it. This CDR3 comprises 14 residues. Germline V lookup: CDR1 SNHLY, CDR2 FYNNEI. The CDR3 spells CASIEEGGASGYTF.

J is TRBJ2-4 and V is TRBV20-1; the D call from TCRdb, TRBD2, cannot be confirmed without DNA. The CDR3 extends over 15 amino acids. In germline, CDR1 is DFQATT, CDR2 SNEGSKA (reference sequence). The CDR3 here is CSARDWLAGEGIQYF.

The V and J genes are TRBV28 and TRBJ2-7; TCRdb selects TRBD2, and the lack of DNA leaves this call unchecked. This CDR3 is built from 16 residues. CDR1 MDHEN and CDR2 SYDVKM come from the germline V gene. The CDR3 loop is CASRGSGTLVKEEQYF.

The chain couples TRBV4-1 to TRBJ2-3; the TCRdb call, TRBD2, lacks DNA for checking. The CDR3 length is 16 residues. CDR1 MGHRA and CDR2 YSYEKL come from the germline V gene. Here the CDR3 reads CASSLGFGRDTDTQYF.

The rearrangement uses TRBV6-5 and TRBJ1-2; absent DNA, TCRdb's TRBD1 call cannot be checked. The CDR3 runs 12 residues. Germline V gene lookup returns CDR1 MNHEY and CDR2 SVGAGI. The CDR3 region is CASSYPGGGYTF.

The chain recombines TRBV27 with TRBJ2-5; the TCRdb D gene call, TRBD2, has no DNA to confirm it. The CDR3 is made up of 16 amino acids. Germline V gene sequence: CDR1 MNHEY, CDR2 SMNVEV (reference sequence). This CDR3 reads CASSSSGRSPLETQYF.

This chain uses TRBV19 with TRBJ1-1. This CDR3 is built from 15 residues. Germline V gene data show CDR1 as LNHDA and CDR2 as SQIVND (reference sequence). CDR3 sequence: CASSRVRAASAEAFF. Full variable domain (missing parts from reference TRBV19 and TRBJ1-1): DGGITQSPKYLFRKEGQNVTLSCEQNLNHDAMYWYRQDPGQGLRLIYYSQIVNDFQKGDIAEGYSVSREKKESFPLTVTSAQKNPTAFYLCASSRVRAASAEAFFGQGTRLTVV.

V gene TRBV6-6 combines with J gene TRBJ2-3; the TRBD1 assignment by TCRdb is unverifiable without DNA. CDR3 length: 14 amino acids. Germline loops: CDR1 MNHNY, CDR2 SVGAGI (reference sequence). CDR3 residues: CATLRGAPTDTQYF.

The chain couples TRBV20-1 to TRBJ1-4; without DNA, the TCRdb call of TRBD1 cannot be checked. This CDR3 is built from 14 residues. In germline, CDR1 is DFQATT, CDR2 SNEGSKA (reference sequence). CDR3 protein: CSARETGGAEKLFF.

The CDR3 loop is CSAPGRDQETQYF. The rearrangement links TRBV20-1 to TRBJ2-5; no DNA is available, so the TRBD1 call from TCRdb remains unchecked. This CDR3 has 13 residues. Germline V lookup: CDR1 DFQATT, CDR2 SNEGSKA (reference sequence).

The CDR3 region is CASSLEGGLGGAPPTDTQYF. V and J are TRBV27 and TRBJ2-3; checking the TCRdb D call of TRBD2 is not possible without DNA. CDR1 and CDR2 (germline): MNHEY, SMNVEV (reference sequence). The CDR3 totals 20 residues.

The genes are TRBV11-2 and TRBJ2-5; the TRBD2 assignment by TCRdb is unverifiable without DNA. Germline CDR1 and CDR2: SGHAT and FQNNGV. CDR3 length equals 17 residues. This CDR3 is CASSLGQLGTLKETQYF.

This chain links TRBV28 with TRBJ2-5; the D gene TCRdb calls, TRBD1, cannot be checked with no DNA. CDR3 length equals 14 residues. Germline V gives CDR1 MDHEN, CDR2 SYDVKM. CDR3 residues: CASSQNTGPETQYF.

This sequence joins TRBV20-1 and TRBJ1-1; TCRdb names TRBD1, which stays unverified in the absence of DNA. This CDR3 comprises 18 residues. The germline gives CDR1 DFQATT, CDR2 SNEGSKA (reference sequence). CDR3: CSASSFPGDRVSGTEAFF.

The chain employs TRBV5-1 and TRBJ1-2. Germline V gene data show CDR1 as SGHRS and CDR2 as YFSETQ. This CDR3 comprises 13 residues. The CDR3 sequence: CASSVDREYGYTF.